What follows are 9 T cell receptor beta chains derived from one specimen sequenced in a study of shared clonotypes between healthy human individuals. CD45RO-negative CD8 cells positively selected for CCR7 made up the naive population, which excluded terminally differentiated effector memory CD45RA+ cells. TCRdb's copy holds only in-frame clones and misses some; the assay was immunoSEQ multiplex PCR. Of about 610,000 clones listed, about 95% were seen once; the top ten hold approximately 0.1%. The sequencing input was naive CD8+ T cells sorted from blood. The source is a woman aged 25 to 39 in good health.

This CDR3 is CASSFGTYNTGELFF. The CDR3 DNA reads as TGTGCCAGCAGTTTTGGGACATACAACACCGGGGAGCTGTTTTTT. The gene calls are TRBV28 and TRBJ2-2; perhaps TRBD1 as D (6 bases). CDR3 size: 15 residues. With 3 bases removed from V and 2 bases from J, the gap between germline ends came to 10 bases. Looked up from germline, CDR1 is MDHEN and CDR2 is SYDVKM.

V gene TRBV28 combines with J gene TRBJ2-1, with D perhaps TRBD2 (5 bases). The V end lost 6 bases, the J end lost 3 bases, and 9 bases lay between the germline ends. CDR1 and CDR2 (germline): MDHEN, SYDVKM. The CDR3 is made up of 13 amino acids. CDR3 nucleotides: TGTGCCAGCAGGGGGAGTCGCTACAATGAGCAGTTCTTC. Translating it yields CASRGSRYNEQFF.

This CDR3 is CASSELAGGQDFYEQYF. Written as DNA, the CDR3 is TGTGCCAGCAGTGAATTGGCCGGGGGGCAAGATTTCTACGAGCAGTACTTC. V and J are TRBV25-1 and TRBJ2-7; D possibly corresponds to TRBD2 (7 bases). Germline CDR1 and CDR2: MGHDK and SYGVNS. The V and J ends lost 1 base and 3 bases respectively, with 19 bases between them. The CDR3 has 17 amino acids.

The rearrangement links TRBV28 to TRBJ2-1; TRBD1 matches 7 bases. There are 16 residues in the CDR3. The germline CDR1 and CDR2 sequences are MDHEN and SYDVKM. After removal of 4 bases from V and 4 bases from J, the junction contained 10 bases not matched to a gene. The CDR3 spells CASSSTGTDPYNEQFF. Here the CDR3 DNA reads TGTGCCAGCAGTTCAACCGGGACAGACCCTTACAATGAGCAGTTCTTC.

This chain links TRBV21-1 with TRBJ2-1. TRBV21-1 has pseudogene status. CDR3 length: 14 residues. Here the CDR3 reads CASSKIGLLNEQFF. The CDR3 nucleotides are TGTGCCAGCAGCAAAATCGGCCTGCTCAATGAGCAGTTCTTC.

This rearrangement joins TRBV27 to TRBJ2-3, with 7 bases aligning to TRBD2. There are 17 residues in the CDR3. J was trimmed by 3 bases and V by 6 bases; bases with no gene match: 15. CDR1 is MNHEY, CDR2 SMNVEV, per germline (reference sequence). As DNA, the CDR3 is TGTGCCAGCAGCTGGCGGGGCGGCGGGAGTGGAACAGATACGCAGTATTTT. Translating it yields CASSWRGGGSGTDTQYF.

The V gene is TRBV15, the J gene TRBJ2-7; 7 bases agree with TRBD1. Trimming cost V 3 bases and J 0 bases; bases outside gene matches: 5. Germline values: CDR1 LNHNV, CDR2 YYDKDF (reference sequence). The CDR3 is 15 amino acids. The CDR3 nucleotides are TGTGCCACCAGCAGGGACAGGCAACGCTCCTACGAGCAGTACTTC. This translates into CATSRDRQRSYEQYF.

V and J are TRBV10-3 and TRBJ1-3; no clear D gene. The CDR3 is made up of 14 amino acids. Trimming pared 6 bases from V and 4 bases from J, leaving 13 bases between. Germline V lookup: CDR1 ENHRY, CDR2 SYGVKD. The CDR3 sequence: CAIRHGRLGNTIYF. The CDR3 nucleotides are TGTGCCATCAGGCACGGAAGACTCGGAAACACCATATATTTT.

J is TRBJ1-2 and V is TRBV13, with D unresolved. The germline gives CDR1 PRHDT, CDR2 FYEKMQ (reference sequence). V shed 4 bases and J shed 8 bases, with 14 bases lying between them. CDR3 length: 13 amino acids. The CDR3 bases are TGTGCCAGCAGCTCAATCGAGACGCCGGGCTACACCTTC. It translates to CASSSIETPGYTF.